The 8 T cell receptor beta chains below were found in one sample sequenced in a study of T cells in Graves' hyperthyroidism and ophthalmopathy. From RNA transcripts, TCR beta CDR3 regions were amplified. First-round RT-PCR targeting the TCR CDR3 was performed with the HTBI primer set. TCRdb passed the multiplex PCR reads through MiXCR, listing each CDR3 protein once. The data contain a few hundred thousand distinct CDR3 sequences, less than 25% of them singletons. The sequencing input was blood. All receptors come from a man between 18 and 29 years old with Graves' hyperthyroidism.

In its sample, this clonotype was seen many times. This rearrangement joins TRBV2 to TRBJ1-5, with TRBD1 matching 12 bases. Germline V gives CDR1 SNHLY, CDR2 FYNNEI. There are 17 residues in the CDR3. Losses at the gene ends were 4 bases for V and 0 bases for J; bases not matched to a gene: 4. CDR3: CASSGDRGRTSNQPQHF. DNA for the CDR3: TGTGCCAGCAGTGGGGACAGGGGGCGAACTAGCAATCAGCCCCAGCATTTT.

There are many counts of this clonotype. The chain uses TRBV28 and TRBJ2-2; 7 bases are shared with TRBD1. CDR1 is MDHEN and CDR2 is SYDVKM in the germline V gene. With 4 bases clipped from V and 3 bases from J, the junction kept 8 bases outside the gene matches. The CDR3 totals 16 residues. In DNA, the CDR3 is TGTGCCAGCAGTTCCATAAGGGGGCGAGACACCGGGGAGCTGTTTTTT. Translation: CASSSIRGRDTGELFF.

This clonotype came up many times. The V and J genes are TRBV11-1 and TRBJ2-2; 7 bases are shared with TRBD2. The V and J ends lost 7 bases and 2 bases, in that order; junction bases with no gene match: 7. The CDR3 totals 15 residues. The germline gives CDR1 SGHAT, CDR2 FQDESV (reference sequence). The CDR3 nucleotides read TGTGCCAGCAACCTAGGGGACTACAACACCGGGGAGCTGTTTTTT. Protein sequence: CASNLGDYNTGELFF.

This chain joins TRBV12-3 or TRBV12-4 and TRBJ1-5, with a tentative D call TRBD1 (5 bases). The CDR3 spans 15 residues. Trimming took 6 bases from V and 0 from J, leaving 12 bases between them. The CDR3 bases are TGTGCCAGCAGACCACAGGTGAATAGCAATCAGCCCCAGCATTTT. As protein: CASRPQVNSNQPQHF.

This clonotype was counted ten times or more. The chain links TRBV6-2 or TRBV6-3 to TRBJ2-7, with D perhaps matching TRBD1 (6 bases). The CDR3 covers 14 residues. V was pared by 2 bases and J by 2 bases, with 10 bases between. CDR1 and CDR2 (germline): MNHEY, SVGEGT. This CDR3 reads CASSYRGWTYEQYF. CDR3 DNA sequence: TGTGCCAGCAGTTACAGGGGGTGGACCTACGAGCAGTACTTC.

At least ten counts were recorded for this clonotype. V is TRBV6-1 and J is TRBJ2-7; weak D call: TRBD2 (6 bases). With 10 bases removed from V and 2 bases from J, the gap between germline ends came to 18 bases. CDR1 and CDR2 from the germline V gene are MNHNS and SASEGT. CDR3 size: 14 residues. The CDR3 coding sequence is TGTGCCACCTTAGCGGTTCCGGGTCCCTACGAGCAGTACTTC. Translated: CATLAVPGPYEQYF.

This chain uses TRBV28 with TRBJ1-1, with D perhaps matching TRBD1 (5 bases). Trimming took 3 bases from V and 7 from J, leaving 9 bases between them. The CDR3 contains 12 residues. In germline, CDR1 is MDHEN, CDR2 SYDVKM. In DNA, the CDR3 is TGTGCCAGCAGTTTTCCAGGGTATGAAGCTTTCTTT. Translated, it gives CASSFPGYEAFF.

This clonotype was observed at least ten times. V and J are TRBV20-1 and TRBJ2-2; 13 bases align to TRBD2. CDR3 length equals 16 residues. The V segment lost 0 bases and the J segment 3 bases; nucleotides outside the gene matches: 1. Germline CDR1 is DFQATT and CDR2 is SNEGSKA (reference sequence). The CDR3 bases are TGCAGTGCTAGAGATGGGACTAGCGGGGACACCGGGGAGCTGTTTTTT. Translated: CSARDGTSGDTGELFF.